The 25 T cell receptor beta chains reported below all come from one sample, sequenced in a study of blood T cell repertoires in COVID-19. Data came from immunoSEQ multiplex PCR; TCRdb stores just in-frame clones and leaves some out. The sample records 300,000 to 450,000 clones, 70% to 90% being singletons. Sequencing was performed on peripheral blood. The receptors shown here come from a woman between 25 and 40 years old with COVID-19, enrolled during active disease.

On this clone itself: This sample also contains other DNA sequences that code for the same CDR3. This chain's CDR3 is CASSSGLAGTGELFF. DNA of the CDR3: TGCGCCAGCAGTTCCGGACTAGCGGGAACCGGGGAGCTGTTTTTT. This sequence joins TRBV5-1 and TRBJ2-2, with 12 bases that match TRBD2. Unmatched junction bases numbered 4, after V lost 5 bases and J lost 5 bases. The length of the CDR3 is 15 residues. Germline CDR1 is SGHRS and CDR2 is YFSETQ. Based on the CDR3 plus reference TRBV5-1 and TRBJ2-2, the full variable domain is KAGVTQTPRYLIKTRGQQVTLSCSPISGHRSVSWYQQTPGQGLQFLFEYFSETQRNKGNFPGRFSGRQFSNSRSEMNVSTLELGDSALYLCASSSGLAGTGELFFGEGSRLTVL.

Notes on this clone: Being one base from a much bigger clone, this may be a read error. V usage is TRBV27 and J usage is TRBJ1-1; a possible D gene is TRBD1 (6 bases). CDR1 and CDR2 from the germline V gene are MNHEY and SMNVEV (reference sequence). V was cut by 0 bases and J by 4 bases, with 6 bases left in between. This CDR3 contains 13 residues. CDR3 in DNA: TGTGCCAGCAGTTTATCAGGGGGCACTGAAGCTTTCTTT. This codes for CASSLSGGTEAFF.

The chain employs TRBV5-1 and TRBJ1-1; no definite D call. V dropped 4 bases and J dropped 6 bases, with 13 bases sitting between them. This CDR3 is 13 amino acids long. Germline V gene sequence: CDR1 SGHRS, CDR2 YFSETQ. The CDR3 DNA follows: TGCGCCAGCAGCCGGACTACAGTCGCTGAAGCTTTCTTT. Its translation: CASSRTTVAEAFF. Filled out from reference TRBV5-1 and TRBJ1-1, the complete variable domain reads KAGVTQTPRYLIKTRGQQVTLSCSPISGHRSVSWYQQTPGQGLQFLFEYFSETQRNKGNFPGRFSGRQFSNSRSEMNVSTLELGDSALYLCASSRTTVAEAFFGQGTRLTVV.

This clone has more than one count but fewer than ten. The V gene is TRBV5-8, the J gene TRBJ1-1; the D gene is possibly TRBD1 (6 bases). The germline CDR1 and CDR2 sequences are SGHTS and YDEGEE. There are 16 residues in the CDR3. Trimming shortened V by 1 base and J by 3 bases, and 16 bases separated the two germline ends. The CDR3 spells CASSLLFRGYYTEAFF. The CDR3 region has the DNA TGTGCCAGCAGCTTGTTGTTCAGGGGCTATTACACTGAAGCTTTCTTT.

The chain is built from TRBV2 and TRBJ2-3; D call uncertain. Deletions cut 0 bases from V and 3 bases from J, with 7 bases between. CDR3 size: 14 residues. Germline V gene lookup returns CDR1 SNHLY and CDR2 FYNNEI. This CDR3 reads CASSEALVTDTQYF. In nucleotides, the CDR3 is TGTGCCAGCAGTGAAGCGCTAGTGACAGATACGCAGTATTTT.

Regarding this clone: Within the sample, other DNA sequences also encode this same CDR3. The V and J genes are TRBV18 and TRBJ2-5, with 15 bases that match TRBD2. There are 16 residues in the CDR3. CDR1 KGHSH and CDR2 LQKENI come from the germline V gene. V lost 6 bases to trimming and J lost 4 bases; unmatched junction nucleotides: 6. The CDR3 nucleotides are TGTGCCAGCTCCCCTCGGGGACTAGCGGGAGGAGAGACCCAGTACTTC. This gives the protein CASSPRGLAGGETQYF.

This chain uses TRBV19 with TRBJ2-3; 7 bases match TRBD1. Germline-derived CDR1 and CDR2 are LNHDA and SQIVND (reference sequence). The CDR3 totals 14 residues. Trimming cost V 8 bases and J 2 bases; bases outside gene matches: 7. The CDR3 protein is CASRQGPDTDTQYF. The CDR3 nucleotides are TGTGCCAGTCGACAGGGACCAGACACAGATACGCAGTATTTT.

CDR3 sequence reads: CASTPGLPNSPLHF. CDR3 DNA: TGTGCCAGCACTCCGGGACTTCCCAATTCACCCCTCCACTTT. The chain has TRBV25-1 and TRBJ1-6; a weak D match, TRBD1 (5 bases). Trimming removed 7 bases at V and 7 bases at J, with 14 bases between. Germline V lookup: CDR1 MGHDK, CDR2 SYGVNS. CDR3 length: 14 amino acids.

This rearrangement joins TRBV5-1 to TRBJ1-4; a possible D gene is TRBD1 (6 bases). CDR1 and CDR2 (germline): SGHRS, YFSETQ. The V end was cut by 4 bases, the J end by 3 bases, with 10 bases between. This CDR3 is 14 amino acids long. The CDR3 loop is CASSLDSSNEKLFF. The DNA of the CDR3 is TGCGCCAGCAGCCTGGACAGTTCTAATGAAAAACTGTTTTTT.

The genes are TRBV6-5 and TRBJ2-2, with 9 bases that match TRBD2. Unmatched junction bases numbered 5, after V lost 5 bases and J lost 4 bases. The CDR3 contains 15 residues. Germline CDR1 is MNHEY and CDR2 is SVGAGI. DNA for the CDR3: TGTGCCAGCAGTATAGCGGGAGCCGGCACCGGGGAGCTGTTTTTT. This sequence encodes CASSIAGAGTGELFF.

Here the CDR3 DNA reads TGCGCCAGCAGCTTGAACGTCGGAGGGACCGAGCAGTACTTC. It encodes CASSLNVGGTEQYF. The chain employs TRBV5-1 and TRBJ2-7; tentatively, D is TRBD2 (6 bases). The V gene's germline CDR1 is SGHRS and CDR2 YFSETQ. The ends were cut back, 1 base at V and 6 bases at J, with 14 bases in the middle. The CDR3 contains 14 residues.

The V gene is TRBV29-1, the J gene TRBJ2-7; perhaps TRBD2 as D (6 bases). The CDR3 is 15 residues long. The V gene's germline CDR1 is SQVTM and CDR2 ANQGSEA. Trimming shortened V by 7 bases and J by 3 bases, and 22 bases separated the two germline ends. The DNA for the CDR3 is TGCAGCGCCGGACTACTAGAAAAAGCACGCTACGAGCAGTACTTC. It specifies CSAGLLEKARYEQYF.

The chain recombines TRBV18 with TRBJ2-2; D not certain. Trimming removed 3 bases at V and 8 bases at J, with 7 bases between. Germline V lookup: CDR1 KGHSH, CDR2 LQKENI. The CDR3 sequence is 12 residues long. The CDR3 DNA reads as TGTGCCAGCTCACCTCGGTTGGGGGAGCTGTTTTTT. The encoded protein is CASSPRLGELFF.

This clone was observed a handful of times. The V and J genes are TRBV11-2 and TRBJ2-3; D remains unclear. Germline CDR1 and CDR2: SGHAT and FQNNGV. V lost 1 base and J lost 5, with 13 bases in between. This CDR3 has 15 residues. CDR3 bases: TGTGCCAGCAGCTTAGCCCTCATCTCCGGAGATACGCAGTATTTT. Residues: CASSLALISGDTQYF.

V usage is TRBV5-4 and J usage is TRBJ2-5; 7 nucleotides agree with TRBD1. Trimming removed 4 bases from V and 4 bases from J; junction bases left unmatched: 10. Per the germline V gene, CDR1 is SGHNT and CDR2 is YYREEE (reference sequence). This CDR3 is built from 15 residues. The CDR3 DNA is TGTGCCAGCAGCCCAGGGGGACAAACCCCAGAGACCCAGTACTTC. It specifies CASSPGGQTPETQYF.

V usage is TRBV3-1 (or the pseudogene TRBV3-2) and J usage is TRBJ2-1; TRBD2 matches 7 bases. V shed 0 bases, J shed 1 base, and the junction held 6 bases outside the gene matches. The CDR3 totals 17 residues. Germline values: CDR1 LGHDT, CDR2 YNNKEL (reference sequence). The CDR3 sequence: CASSQDSGRRSYNEQFF. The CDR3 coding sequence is TGTGCCAGCAGCCAAGACTCCGGGAGGCGATCCTACAATGAGCAGTTCTTC.

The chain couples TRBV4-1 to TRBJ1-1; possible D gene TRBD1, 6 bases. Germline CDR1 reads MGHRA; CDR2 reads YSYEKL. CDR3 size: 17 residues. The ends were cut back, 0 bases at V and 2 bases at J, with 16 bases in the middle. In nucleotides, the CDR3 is TGCGCCAGCAGCCAAGATCTGGCAGGGGTCGGAAACACTGAAGCTTTCTTT. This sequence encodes CASSQDLAGVGNTEAFF.

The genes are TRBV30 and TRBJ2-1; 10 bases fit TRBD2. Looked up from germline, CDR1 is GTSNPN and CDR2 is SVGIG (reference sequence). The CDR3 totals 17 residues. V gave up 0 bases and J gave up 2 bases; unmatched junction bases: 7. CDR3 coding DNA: TGTGCCTGGAGTGTGGACCTAGCGGGAGAACCCTACAATGAGCAGTTCTTC. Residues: CAWSVDLAGEPYNEQFF.

DNA for the CDR3: TGTGCCAGCGCCACTAGCGGGAGGGGGACAGATACGCAGTATTTT. Translated, it gives CASATSGRGTDTQYF. J is TRBJ2-3 and V is TRBV6-5, with 13 bases identical to TRBD2. The CDR3 is made up of 15 amino acids. V lost 8 bases to trimming and J lost 3 bases; unmatched junction nucleotides: 5. Per the germline V gene, CDR1 is MNHEY and CDR2 is SVGAGI.

Written as DNA, the CDR3 is TGCGCCAGCAGCTTACAGGACAACTATGGCTACACCTTC. This gives the protein CASSLQDNYGYTF. The V gene is TRBV5-1, the J gene TRBJ1-2; weak D call: TRBD1 (5 bases). Germline CDR1 SGHRS, CDR2 YFSETQ. Deletions cut 2 bases from V and 2 bases from J, with 7 bases between. The CDR3 is made up of 13 amino acids.

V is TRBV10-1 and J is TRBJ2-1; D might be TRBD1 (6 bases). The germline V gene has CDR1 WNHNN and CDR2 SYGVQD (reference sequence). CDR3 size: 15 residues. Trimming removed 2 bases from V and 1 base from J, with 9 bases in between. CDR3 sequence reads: CASSETGQSYNEQFF. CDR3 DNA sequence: TGCGCCAGCAGTGAGACCGGACAGTCCTACAATGAGCAGTTCTTC.

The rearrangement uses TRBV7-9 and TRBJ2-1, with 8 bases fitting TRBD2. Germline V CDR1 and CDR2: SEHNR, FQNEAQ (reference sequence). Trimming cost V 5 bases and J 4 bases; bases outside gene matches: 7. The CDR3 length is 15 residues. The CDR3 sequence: CASSAMGGGYNEQFF. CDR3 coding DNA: TGTGCCAGCAGCGCCATGGGCGGGGGGTACAATGAGCAGTTCTTC.

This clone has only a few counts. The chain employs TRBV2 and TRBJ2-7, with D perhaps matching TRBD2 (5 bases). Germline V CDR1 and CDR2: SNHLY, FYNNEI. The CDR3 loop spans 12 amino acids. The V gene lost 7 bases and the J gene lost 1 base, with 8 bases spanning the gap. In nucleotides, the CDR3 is TGTGCCAGCACTAGCACATCCTACGAGCAGTACTTC. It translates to CASTSTSYEQYF.

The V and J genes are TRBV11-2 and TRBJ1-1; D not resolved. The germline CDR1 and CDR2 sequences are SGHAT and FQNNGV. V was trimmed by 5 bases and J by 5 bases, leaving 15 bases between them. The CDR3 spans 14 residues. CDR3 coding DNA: TGTGCCAGCAGCAAAAGGGAGGGAAGAACTGAAGCTTTCTTT. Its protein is CASSKREGRTEAFF.

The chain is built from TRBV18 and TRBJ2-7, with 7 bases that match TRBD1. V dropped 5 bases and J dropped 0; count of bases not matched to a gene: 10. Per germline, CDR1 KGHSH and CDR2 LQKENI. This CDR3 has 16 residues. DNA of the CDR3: TGTGCCAGCTCATCCACACCCGGGACAGTCTCCTACGAGCAGTACTTC. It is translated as CASSSTPGTVSYEQYF.